This is a list of T cell receptor beta chains from one sample in a study of long-term antiretroviral therapy in people with HIV. TCRdb's copy holds only in-frame clones and misses some; the assay was immunoSEQ multiplex PCR. The sample records more than 25,000 clones, 97% being singletons. Sequenced material: unsorted PBMCs, taken 7.6 years after starting antiretroviral therapy. The origin of the receptors is a man aged 25-40 years with HIV. CDR3s include the opening cysteine and the closing phenylalanine or tryptophan. Each record gives: clone size, D gene, J gene, V gene, CDR3 protein, CDR3 DNA. The D gene is left open where the match is weak. For some rows the clone size is stated as once, few or many, or as a class when expanded; others skip it.

clone size: .; D gene: TRBD2; J gene: TRBJ2-5; V gene: TRBV5-4; CDR3 protein: CASSQPLSGSETQYF; CDR3 DNA: TGTGCCAGCAGCCAGCCTTTGAGCGGGAGCGAGACCCAGTACTTC
clone size: .; D gene: .; J gene: TRBJ1-2; V gene: TRBV11-2; CDR3 protein: CASSFGQGLSAGGYTF; CDR3 DNA: TGTGCCAGCAGCTTCGGTCAGGGCTTATCCGCGGGCGGCTACACCTTC
clone size: .; D gene: .; J gene: TRBJ2-5; V gene: TRBV2; CDR3 protein: CASIGDKLKTQYF; CDR3 DNA: TGTGCCAGCATAGGGGACAAGCTAAAGACCCAGTACTTC
clone size: few; D gene: .; J gene: TRBJ1-1; V gene: TRBV10-1; CDR3 protein: CASSELEGRGFTEAFF; CDR3 DNA: TGCGCCAGCAGTGAGTTGGAGGGACGGGGGTTCACTGAAGCTTTCTTT
clone size: .; D gene: .; J gene: TRBJ1-2; V gene: TRBV5-6; CDR3 protein: CASSLARDNYGYTF; CDR3 DNA: TGTGCCAGCAGCTTGGCCAGGGATAACTATGGCTACACCTTC
clone size: .; D gene: .; J gene: TRBJ2-1; V gene: TRBV30; CDR3 protein: CAWSQGGSSYNEQFF; CDR3 DNA: TGTGCCTGGAGTCAGGGGGGCAGCTCCTACAATGAGCAGTTCTTC
clone size: .; D gene: .; J gene: TRBJ2-2; V gene: TRBV9; CDR3 protein: CASSGGQNTGELFF; CDR3 DNA: TGTGCCAGCAGCGGGGGGCAGAACACCGGGGAGCTGTTTTTT
clone size: .; D gene: TRBD2; J gene: TRBJ2-7; V gene: TRBV5-1; CDR3 protein: CASSSVAGADEEQYF; CDR3 DNA: TGCGCCAGCAGCAGTGTAGCGGGGGCCGACGAGGAGCAGTACTTC
clone size: .; D gene: TRBD1; J gene: TRBJ2-1; V gene: TRBV6-1; CDR3 protein: CASSPQGTGYNEQFF; CDR3 DNA: TGTGCCAGCAGCCCACAGGGGACGGGGTACAATGAGCAGTTCTTC
clone size: .; D gene: .; J gene: TRBJ2-1; V gene: TRBV9; CDR3 protein: CASSVWGWDNEQFF; CDR3 DNA: TGTGCCAGCAGCGTATGGGGATGGGACAATGAGCAGTTCTTC
clone size: .; D gene: .; J gene: TRBJ2-2; V gene: TRBV30; CDR3 protein: CAWSPGSRGTGELFF; CDR3 DNA: TGTGCCTGGAGCCCAGGGAGCCGAGGGACCGGGGAGCTGTTTTTT
clone size: .; D gene: .; J gene: TRBJ1-5; V gene: TRBV4-1; CDR3 protein: CASSQDPQGYSNQPQHF; CDR3 DNA: TGCGCCAGCAGCCAAGACCCTCAGGGTTATAGCAATCAGCCCCAGCATTTT
clone size: .; D gene: .; J gene: TRBJ1-5; V gene: TRBV6-5; CDR3 protein: CASSVGDAQPQHF; CDR3 DNA: TGTGCCAGCAGCGTAGGGGACGCTCAGCCCCAGCATTTT
clone size: .; D gene: .; J gene: TRBJ1-2; V gene: TRBV13; CDR3 protein: CASTWGDGYTF; CDR3 DNA: TGTGCCAGCACGTGGGGGGATGGCTACACCTTC
clone size: .; D gene: TRBD2; J gene: TRBJ2-2; V gene: TRBV7-8; CDR3 protein: CASTSGGRELFF; CDR3 DNA: TGTGCCAGCACTAGCGGGGGGCGGGAGCTGTTTTTT
clone size: .; D gene: .; J gene: TRBJ1-1; V gene: TRBV7-2; CDR3 protein: CASSLLKGLNTEAFF; CDR3 DNA: TGTGCCAGCAGCTTATTAAAGGGGTTGAACACTGAAGCTTTCTTT
clone size: .; D gene: .; J gene: TRBJ2-2; V gene: TRBV7-6; CDR3 protein: CASSDRPLGGELFF; CDR3 DNA: TGTGCCAGCAGCGACCGACCCCTCGGCGGGGAGCTGTTTTTT
clone size: .; D gene: .; J gene: TRBJ2-7; V gene: TRBV6-5; CDR3 protein: CASSYSPGVPPYEQYF; CDR3 DNA: TGTGCCAGCAGTTACTCTCCGGGAGTACCACCCTACGAGCAGTACTTC
clone size: once; D gene: .; J gene: TRBJ2-1; V gene: TRBV5-6; CDR3 protein: CASSEVFHNEQFF; CDR3 DNA: TGTGCCAGCAGCGAAGTATTCCACAATGAGCAGTTCTTC
clone size: .; D gene: .; J gene: TRBJ1-1; V gene: TRBV5-3; CDR3 protein: CASWGVPNTEAFF; CDR3 DNA: TGTGCCTCCTGGGGGGTTCCGAACACTGAAGCTTTCTTT
clone size: .; D gene: TRBD2; J gene: TRBJ2-5; V gene: TRBV29-1; CDR3 protein: CSVKRGGETQYF; CDR3 DNA: TGCAGCGTCAAGCGGGGGGGCGAGACCCAGTACTTC
clone size: .; D gene: .; J gene: TRBJ2-6; V gene: TRBV2; CDR3 protein: CASSPGRDSSGANVLTF; CDR3 DNA: TGTGCCAGCAGCCCGGGGAGGGACAGCTCTGGGGCCAACGTCCTGACTTTC
clone size: .; D gene: TRBD1; J gene: TRBJ1-1; V gene: TRBV6-1; CDR3 protein: CASRSGTGIPEAFF; CDR3 DNA: TGTGCCAGCAGATCCGGGACAGGGATCCCTGAAGCTTTCTTT
clone size: .; D gene: .; J gene: TRBJ2-7; V gene: TRBV7-8; CDR3 protein: CASSIARGDEQYF; CDR3 DNA: TGTGCCAGCAGCATAGCGAGGGGGGACGAGCAGTACTTC